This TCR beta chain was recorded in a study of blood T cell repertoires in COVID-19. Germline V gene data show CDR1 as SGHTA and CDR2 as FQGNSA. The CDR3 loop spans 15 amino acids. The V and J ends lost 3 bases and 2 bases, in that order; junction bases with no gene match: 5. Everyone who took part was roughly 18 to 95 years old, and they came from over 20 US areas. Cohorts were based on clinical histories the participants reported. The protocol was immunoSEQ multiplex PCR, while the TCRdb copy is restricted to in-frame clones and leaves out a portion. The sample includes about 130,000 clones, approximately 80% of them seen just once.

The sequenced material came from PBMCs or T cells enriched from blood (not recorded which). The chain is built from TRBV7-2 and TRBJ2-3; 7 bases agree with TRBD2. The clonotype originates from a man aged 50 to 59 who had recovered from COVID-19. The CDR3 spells CASSFRAGNTDTQYF. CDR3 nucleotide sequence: TGTGCCAGCAGCTTTAGAGCGGGGAACACAGATACGCAGTATTTT.